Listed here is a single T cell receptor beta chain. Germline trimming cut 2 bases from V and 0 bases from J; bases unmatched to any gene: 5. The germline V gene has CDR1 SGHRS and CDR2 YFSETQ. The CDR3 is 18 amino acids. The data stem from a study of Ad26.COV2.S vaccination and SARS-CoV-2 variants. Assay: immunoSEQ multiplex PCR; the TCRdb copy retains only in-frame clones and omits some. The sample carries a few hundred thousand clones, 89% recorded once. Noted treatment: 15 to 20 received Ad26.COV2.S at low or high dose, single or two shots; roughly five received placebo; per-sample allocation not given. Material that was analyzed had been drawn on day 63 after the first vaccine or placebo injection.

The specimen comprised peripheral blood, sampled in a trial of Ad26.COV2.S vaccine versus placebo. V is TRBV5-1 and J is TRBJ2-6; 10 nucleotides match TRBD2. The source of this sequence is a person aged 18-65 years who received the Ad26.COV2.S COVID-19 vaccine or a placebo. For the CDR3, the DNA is TGCGCCAGCAGCTTATTAGCGGGAGGTACCTCTGGGGCCAACGTCCTGACTTTC. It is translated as CASSLLAGGTSGANVLTF.